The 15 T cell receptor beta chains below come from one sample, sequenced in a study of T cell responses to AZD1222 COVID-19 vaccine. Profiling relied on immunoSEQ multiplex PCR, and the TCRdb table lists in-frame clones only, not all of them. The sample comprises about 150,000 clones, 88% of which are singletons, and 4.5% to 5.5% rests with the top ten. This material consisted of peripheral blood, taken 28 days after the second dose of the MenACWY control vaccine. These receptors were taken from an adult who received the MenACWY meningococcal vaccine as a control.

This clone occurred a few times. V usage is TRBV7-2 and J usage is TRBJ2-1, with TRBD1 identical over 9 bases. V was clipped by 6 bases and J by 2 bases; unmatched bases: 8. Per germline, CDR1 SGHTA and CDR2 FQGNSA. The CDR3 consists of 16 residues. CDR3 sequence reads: CASRSAGQGTYNEQFF. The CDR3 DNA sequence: TGTGCCAGCAGGTCAGCGGGACAGGGAACCTACAATGAGCAGTTCTTC. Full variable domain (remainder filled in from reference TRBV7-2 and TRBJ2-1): GAGVSQSPSNKVTEKGKDVELRCDPISGHTALYWYRQSLGQGLEFLIYFQGNSAPDKSGLPSDRFSAERTGGSVSTLTIQRTQQEDSAVYLCASRSAGQGTYNEQFFGPGTRLTVL.

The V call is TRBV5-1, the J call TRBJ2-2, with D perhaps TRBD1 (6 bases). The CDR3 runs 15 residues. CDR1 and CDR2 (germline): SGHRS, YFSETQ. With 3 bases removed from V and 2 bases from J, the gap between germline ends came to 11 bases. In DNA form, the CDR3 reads TGCGCCAGCAGCTCCGGGGACACCAACACCGGGGAGCTGTTTTTT. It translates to CASSSGDTNTGELFF. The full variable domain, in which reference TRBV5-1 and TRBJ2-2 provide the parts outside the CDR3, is KAGVTQTPRYLIKTRGQQVTLSCSPISGHRSVSWYQQTPGQGLQFLFEYFSETQRNKGNFPGRFSGRQFSNSRSEMNVSTLELGDSALYLCASSSGDTNTGELFFGEGSRLTVL.

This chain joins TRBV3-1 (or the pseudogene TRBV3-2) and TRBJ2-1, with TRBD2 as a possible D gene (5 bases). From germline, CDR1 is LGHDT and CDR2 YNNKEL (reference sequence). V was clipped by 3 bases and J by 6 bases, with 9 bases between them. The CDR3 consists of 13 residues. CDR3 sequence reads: CASSHFSANEQFF. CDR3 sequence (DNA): TGTGCCAGCAGCCACTTTAGCGCCAATGAGCAGTTCTTC.

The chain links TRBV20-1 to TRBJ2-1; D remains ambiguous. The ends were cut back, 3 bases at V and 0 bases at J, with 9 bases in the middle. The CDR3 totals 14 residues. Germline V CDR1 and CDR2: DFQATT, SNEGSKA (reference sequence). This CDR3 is CSASSLSSYNEQFF. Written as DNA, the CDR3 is TGCAGTGCTAGTTCCCTTTCCTCCTACAATGAGCAGTTCTTC.

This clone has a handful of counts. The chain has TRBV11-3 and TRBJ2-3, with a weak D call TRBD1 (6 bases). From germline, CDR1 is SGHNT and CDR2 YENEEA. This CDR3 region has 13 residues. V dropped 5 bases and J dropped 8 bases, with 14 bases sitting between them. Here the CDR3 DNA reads TGTGCCAGCAGCAGAACAGGGTCGGGTACGCAGTATTTT. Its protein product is CASSRTGSGTQYF.

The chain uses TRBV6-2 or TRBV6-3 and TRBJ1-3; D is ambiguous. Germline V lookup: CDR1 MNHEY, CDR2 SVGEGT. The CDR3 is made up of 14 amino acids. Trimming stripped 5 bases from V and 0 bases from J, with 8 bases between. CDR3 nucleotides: TGTGCCAGCAGTCCGTGGCGCTCTGGAAACACCATATATTTT. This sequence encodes CASSPWRSGNTIYF.

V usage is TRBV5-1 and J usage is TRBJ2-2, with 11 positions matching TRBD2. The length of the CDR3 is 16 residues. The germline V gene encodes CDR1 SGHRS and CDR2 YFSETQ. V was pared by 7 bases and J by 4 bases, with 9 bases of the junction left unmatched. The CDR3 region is CASGTSGTRGTGELFF. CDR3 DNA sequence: TGCGCCAGCGGGACTAGCGGTACCAGGGGCACCGGGGAGCTGTTTTTT.

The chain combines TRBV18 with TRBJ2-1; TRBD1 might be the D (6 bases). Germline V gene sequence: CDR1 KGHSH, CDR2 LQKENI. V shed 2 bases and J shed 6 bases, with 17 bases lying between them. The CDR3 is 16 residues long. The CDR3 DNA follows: TGTGCCAGCTCACCAGCCAGGCTACCCAGGGGCAATGAGCAGTTCTTC. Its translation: CASSPARLPRGNEQFF.

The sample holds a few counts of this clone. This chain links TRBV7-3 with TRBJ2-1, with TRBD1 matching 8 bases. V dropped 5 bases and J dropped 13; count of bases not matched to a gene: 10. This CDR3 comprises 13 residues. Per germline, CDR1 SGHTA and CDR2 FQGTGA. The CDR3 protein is CASSGGQGAEQFF. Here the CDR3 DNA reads TGTGCCAGCAGCGGAGGCCAGGGGGCCGAACAGTTCTTC.

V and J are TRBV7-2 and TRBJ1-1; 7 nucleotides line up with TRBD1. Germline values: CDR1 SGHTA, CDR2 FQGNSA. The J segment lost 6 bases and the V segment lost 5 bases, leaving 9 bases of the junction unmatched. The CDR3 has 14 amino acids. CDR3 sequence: CASSIDRALSEAFF. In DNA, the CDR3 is TGTGCCAGCAGCATTGACAGGGCCTTATCTGAAGCTTTCTTT.

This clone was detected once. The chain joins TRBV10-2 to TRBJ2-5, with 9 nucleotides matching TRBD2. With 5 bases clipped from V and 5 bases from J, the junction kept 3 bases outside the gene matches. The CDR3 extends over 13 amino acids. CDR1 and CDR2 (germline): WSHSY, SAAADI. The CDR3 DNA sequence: TGCGCCAGCAGTAATAGCGGGGGTGAGACCCAGTACTTC. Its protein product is CASSNSGGETQYF.

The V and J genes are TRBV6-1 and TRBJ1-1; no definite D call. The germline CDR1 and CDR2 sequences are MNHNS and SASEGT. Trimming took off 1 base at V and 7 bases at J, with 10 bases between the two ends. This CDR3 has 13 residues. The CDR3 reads CASSEVRGSEAFF. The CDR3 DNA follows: TGTGCCAGCAGTGAAGTCCGTGGGAGTGAAGCTTTCTTT.

As DNA, the CDR3 is TGCGCCAGCAGCCCTAGGACAGGAGACAATGAGCAGTTCTTC. It yields the protein CASSPRTGDNEQFF. This chain connects TRBV4-1 to TRBJ2-1, with 7 bases fitting TRBD1. Unmatched junction bases numbered 5, after V lost 4 bases and J lost 5 bases. The CDR3 extends over 14 amino acids. The germline gives CDR1 MGHRA, CDR2 YSYEKL.

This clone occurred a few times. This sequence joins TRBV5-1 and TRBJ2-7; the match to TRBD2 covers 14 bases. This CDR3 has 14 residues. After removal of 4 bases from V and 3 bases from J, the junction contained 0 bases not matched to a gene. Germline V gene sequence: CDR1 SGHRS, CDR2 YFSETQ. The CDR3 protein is CASSGTSGSYEQYF. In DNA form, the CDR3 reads TGCGCCAGCAGCGGGACTAGCGGGAGCTACGAGCAGTACTTC.

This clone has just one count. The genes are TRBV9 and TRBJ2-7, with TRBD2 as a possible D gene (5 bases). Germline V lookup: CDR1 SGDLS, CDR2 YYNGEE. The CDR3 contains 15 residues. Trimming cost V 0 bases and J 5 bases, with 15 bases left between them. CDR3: CASSVEGSAVDEQYF. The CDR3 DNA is TGTGCCAGCAGCGTAGAAGGGTCAGCGGTCGACGAGCAGTACTTC. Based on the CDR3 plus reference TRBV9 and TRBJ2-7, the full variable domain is DSGVTQTPKHLITATGQRVTLRCSPRSGDLSVYWYQQSLDQGLQFLIQYYNGEERAKGNILERFSAQQFPDLHSELNLSSLELGDSALYFCASSVEGSAVDEQYFGPGTRLTVT.